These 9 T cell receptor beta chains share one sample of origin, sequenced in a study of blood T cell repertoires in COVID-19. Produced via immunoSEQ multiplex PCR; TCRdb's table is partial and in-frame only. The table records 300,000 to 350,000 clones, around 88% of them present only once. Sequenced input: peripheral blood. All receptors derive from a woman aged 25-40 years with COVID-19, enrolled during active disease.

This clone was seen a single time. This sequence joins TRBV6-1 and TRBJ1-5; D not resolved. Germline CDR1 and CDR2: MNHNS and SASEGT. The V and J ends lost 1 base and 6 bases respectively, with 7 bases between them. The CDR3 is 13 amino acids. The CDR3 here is CASSEGTGQPQHF. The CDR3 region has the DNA TGTGCCAGCAGTGAAGGGACTGGTCAGCCCCAGCATTTT.

The CDR3 region has the DNA TGTGCCAGCAGCCTTCAGGGGAACACTGAAGCTTTCTTT. This codes for CASSLQGNTEAFF. V and J are TRBV7-3 and TRBJ1-1; weak D call: TRBD1 (5 bases). Trimming left V 5 bases short and J 1 base short, with 8 bases between. The CDR3 loop spans 13 amino acids. The V gene's germline CDR1 is SGHTA and CDR2 FQGTGA.

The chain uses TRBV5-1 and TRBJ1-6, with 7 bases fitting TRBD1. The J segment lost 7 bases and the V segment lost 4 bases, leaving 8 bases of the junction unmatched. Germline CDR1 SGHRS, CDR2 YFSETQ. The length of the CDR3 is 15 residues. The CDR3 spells CASSGDGQANSPLHF. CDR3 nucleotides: TGCGCCAGCAGCGGAGATGGACAGGCGAATTCACCCCTCCACTTT. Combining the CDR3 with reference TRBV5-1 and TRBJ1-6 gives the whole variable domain KAGVTQTPRYLIKTRGQQVTLSCSPISGHRSVSWYQQTPGQGLQFLFEYFSETQRNKGNFPGRFSGRQFSNSRSEMNVSTLELGDSALYLCASSGDGQANSPLHFGNGTRLTVT.

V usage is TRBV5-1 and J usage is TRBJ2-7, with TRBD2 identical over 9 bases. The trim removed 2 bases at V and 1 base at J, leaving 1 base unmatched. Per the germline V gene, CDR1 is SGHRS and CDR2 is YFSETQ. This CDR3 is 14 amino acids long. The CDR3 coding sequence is TGCGCCAGCAGCTTAGCGGGGGGTTCCTACGAGCAGTACTTC. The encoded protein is CASSLAGGSYEQYF.

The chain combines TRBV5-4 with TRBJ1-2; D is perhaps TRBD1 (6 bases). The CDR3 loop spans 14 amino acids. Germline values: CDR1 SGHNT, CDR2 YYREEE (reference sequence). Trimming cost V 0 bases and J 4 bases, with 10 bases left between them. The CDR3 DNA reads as TGTGCCAGCAGCTTGGACAGGGAGACCTATGGCTACACCTTC. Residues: CASSLDRETYGYTF.

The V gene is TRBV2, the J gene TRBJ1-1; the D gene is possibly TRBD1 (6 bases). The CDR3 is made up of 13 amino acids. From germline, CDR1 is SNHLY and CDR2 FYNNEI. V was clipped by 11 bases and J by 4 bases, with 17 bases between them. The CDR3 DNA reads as TGTGCCGGCCTACAGGGCAGGAGCACTGAAGCTTTCTTT. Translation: CAGLQGRSTEAFF.

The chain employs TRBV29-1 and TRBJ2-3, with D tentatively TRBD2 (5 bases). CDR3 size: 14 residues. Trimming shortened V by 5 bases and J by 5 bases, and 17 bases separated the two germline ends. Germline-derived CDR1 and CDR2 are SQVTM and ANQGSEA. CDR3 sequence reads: CSVRGKVLEDTQYF. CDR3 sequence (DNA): TGCAGCGTTCGGGGTAAAGTTCTCGAAGATACGCAGTATTTT.

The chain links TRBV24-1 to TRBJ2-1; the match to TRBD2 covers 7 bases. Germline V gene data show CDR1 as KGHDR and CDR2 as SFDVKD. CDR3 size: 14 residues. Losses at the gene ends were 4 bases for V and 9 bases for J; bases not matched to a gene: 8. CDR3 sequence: CATSDQTSQSEQFF. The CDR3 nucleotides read TGTGCCACCAGTGACCAGACTAGCCAGAGTGAGCAGTTCTTC.

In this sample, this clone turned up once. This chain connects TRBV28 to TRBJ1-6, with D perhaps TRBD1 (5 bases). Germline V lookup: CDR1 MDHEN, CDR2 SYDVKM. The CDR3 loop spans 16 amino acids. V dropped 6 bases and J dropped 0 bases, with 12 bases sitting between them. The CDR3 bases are TGTGCCAGCAGCCCGGGGGGGGGCTCCTATAATTCACCCCTCCACTTT. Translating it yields CASSPGGGSYNSPLHF.